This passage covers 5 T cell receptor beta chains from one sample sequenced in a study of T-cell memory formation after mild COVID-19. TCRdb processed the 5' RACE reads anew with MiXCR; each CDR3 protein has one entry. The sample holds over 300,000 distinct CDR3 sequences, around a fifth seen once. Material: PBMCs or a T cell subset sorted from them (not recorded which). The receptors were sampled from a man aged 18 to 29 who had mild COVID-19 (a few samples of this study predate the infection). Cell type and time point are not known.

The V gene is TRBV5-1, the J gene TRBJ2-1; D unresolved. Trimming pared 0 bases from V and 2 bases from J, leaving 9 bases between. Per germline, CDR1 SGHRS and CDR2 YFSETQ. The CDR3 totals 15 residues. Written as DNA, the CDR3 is TGCGCCAGCAGCTTGGTTAGGGAAGCCTACAATGAGCAGTTCTTC. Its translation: CASSLVREAYNEQFF.

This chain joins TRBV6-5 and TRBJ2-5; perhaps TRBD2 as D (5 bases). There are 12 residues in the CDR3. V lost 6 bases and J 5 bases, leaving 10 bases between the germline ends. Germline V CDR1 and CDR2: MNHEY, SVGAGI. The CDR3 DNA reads TGTGCCAGCAGCCCTCGGAGGGAGACCCAGTACTTC. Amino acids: CASSPRRETQYF.

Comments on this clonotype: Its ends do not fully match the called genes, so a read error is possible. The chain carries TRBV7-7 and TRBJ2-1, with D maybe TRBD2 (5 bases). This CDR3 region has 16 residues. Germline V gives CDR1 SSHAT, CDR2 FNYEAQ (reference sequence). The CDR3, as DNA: TGTGCTAGCAGCTTAGCGCGGAAGGGCGGGTACAATGAGCAGTTCTTC. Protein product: CASSLARKGGYNEQFF.

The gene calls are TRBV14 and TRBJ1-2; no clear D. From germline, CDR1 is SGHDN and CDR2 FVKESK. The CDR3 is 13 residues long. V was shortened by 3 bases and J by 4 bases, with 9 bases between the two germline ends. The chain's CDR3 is CASSHGPTYGYTF. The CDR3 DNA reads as TGTGCCAGCAGCCACGGACCGACCTATGGCTACACCTTC.

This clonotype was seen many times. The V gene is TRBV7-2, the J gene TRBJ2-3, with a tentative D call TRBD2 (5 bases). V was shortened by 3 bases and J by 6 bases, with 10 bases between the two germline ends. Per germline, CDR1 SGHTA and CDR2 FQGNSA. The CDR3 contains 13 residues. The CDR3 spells CASSFLPGDTQYF. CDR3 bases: TGTGCCAGCAGCTTCCTCCCGGGGGATACGCAGTATTTT.